Shown below are 17 T cell receptor beta chains from a single sample sequenced in a study of cytomegalovirus exposure and HLA in healthy donors. Here immunoSEQ multiplex PCR was the method, and the copy in TCRdb shows in-frame clones only, minus some. The data show 120,000 or so clones, 85% to 90% seen once. The sequenced sample was PBMCs. These receptors originate from a woman younger than 35 in good health and CMV-seronegative.

The V and J genes are TRBV2 and TRBJ1-4, with D possibly matching TRBD1 (6 bases). Germline V CDR1 and CDR2: SNHLY, FYNNEI. This CDR3 spans 13 amino acids. Trimming shortened V by 5 bases and J by 6 bases, and 10 bases separated the two germline ends. The DNA of the CDR3 is TGTGCCAGCAGTCTACAGGGATATGAAAAACTGTTTTTT. It encodes CASSLQGYEKLFF.

V is TRBV7-9 and J is TRBJ1-2; 7 nucleotides align to TRBD1. The J segment lost 6 bases and the V segment lost 0 bases, leaving 7 bases of the junction unmatched. CDR3 size: 15 residues. Per the germline V gene, CDR1 is SEHNR and CDR2 is FQNEAQ (reference sequence). Here the CDR3 DNA reads TGTGCCAGCAGCTTAGCACAGGGGATTGTGGATGGCTACACCTTC. Translation gives CASSLAQGIVDGYTF.

J is TRBJ2-2 and V is TRBV9; TRBD2 agrees at 7 bases. Looked up from germline, CDR1 is SGDLS and CDR2 is YYNGEE. This CDR3 contains 15 residues. With 0 bases clipped from V and 6 bases from J, the junction kept 5 bases outside the gene matches. CDR3 coding DNA: TGTGCCAGCAGCGTAGGCGGGAGTTATGCCGGGGAGCTGTTTTTT. As protein: CASSVGGSYAGELFF.

This clone was detected only a few times. The V gene is TRBV27, the J gene TRBJ1-2; 9 nucleotides align to TRBD1. Trimming took 5 bases from V and 3 from J; bases not matched to a gene: 4. The CDR3 loop spans 14 amino acids. CDR1 and CDR2 from the germline V gene are MNHEY and SMNVEV (reference sequence). CDR3 in DNA: TGTGCCAGCAGTCCTCGGACAGGGGACTATGGCTACACCTTC. Its protein is CASSPRTGDYGYTF.

This clone appeared once. This chain connects TRBV13 to TRBJ2-3; D might be TRBD2 (5 bases). Deletions cut 4 bases from V and 2 bases from J, with 16 bases between. This CDR3 contains 16 residues. Germline V gene data show CDR1 as PRHDT and CDR2 as FYEKMQ (reference sequence). The DNA of the CDR3 is TGTGCCAGCAGCTCCCTTGGGCGGGCGATCACAGATACGCAGTATTTT. It specifies CASSSLGRAITDTQYF.

This sequence joins TRBV6-5 and TRBJ1-2; 7 nucleotides align to TRBD1. This CDR3 spans 14 amino acids. The V and J ends lost 2 bases and 0 bases, in that order; junction bases with no gene match: 0. Germline V lookup: CDR1 MNHEY, CDR2 SVGAGI. The CDR3 region is CASSYGTANYGYTF. The DNA of the CDR3 is TGTGCCAGCAGTTACGGGACAGCTAACTATGGCTACACCTTC.

The genes are TRBV9 and TRBJ1-2; possibly TRBD1 for D (6 bases). V was clipped by 4 bases and J by 6 bases, with 16 bases between them. Germline V CDR1 and CDR2: SGDLS, YYNGEE. The CDR3 length is 14 residues. Written as DNA, the CDR3 is TGTGCCAGCAGCAGGCTACCAGGGGTAGATGGCTACACCTTC. Translating it yields CASSRLPGVDGYTF.

The sample holds one count of this clone. This chain links TRBV2 with TRBJ1-5, with D uncertain. Per the germline V gene, CDR1 is SNHLY and CDR2 is FYNNEI. The V gene lost 8 bases and the J gene lost 6 bases, with 14 bases spanning the gap. The CDR3 has 13 residues. CDR3 amino acids: CASRGPVGQPQHF. Here the CDR3 DNA reads TGTGCCAGCCGGGGTCCGGTAGGTCAGCCCCAGCATTTT.

This clone was detected only once. This rearrangement joins TRBV7-7 to TRBJ2-2, with D maybe TRBD2 (5 bases). CDR3 length: 15 residues. Trimming removed 5 bases at V and 2 bases at J, with 12 bases between. Germline CDR1 SSHAT, CDR2 FNYEAQ (reference sequence). In DNA form, the CDR3 reads TGTGCCAGCAGCCACTCGGGGTTAAACACCGGGGAGCTGTTTTTT. As protein: CASSHSGLNTGELFF.

The rearrangement joins TRBV30 to TRBJ2-5; 9 bases agree with TRBD2. The CDR3 is 15 amino acids. Germline lookup yields CDR1 GTSNPN and CDR2 SVGIG (reference sequence). V was pared by 1 base and J by 5 bases, with 8 bases of the junction left unmatched. The CDR3 DNA follows: TGTGCCTGGAGTGCCGGCCTAGCGGGGTGGGAGACCCAGTACTTC. Encoded protein: CAWSAGLAGWETQYF.

The chain employs TRBV5-1 and TRBJ2-1; 9 positions agree with TRBD2. With 6 bases clipped from V and 5 bases from J, the junction kept 6 bases outside the gene matches. This CDR3 has 14 residues. The germline gives CDR1 SGHRS, CDR2 YFSETQ. CDR3 loop: CASTQAGGHNEQFF. The DNA of the CDR3 is TGCGCCAGCACCCAAGCGGGGGGCCACAATGAGCAGTTCTTC.

The sample holds one count of this clone. This rearrangement joins TRBV7-2 to TRBJ2-7, with TRBD2 identical over 13 bases. Germline trimming cut 4 bases from V and 3 bases from J; bases unmatched to any gene: 9. CDR3 length: 17 amino acids. Per the germline V gene, CDR1 is SGHTA and CDR2 is FQGNSA. In DNA, the CDR3 is TGTGCCAGCAGCTACGGGACTAGCGGGATCGGATTCTACGAGCAGTACTTC. It codes for CASSYGTSGIGFYEQYF. Variable domain in full (rest from reference TRBV7-2 and TRBJ2-7): GAGVSQSPSNKVTEKGKDVELRCDPISGHTALYWYRQSLGQGLEFLIYFQGNSAPDKSGLPSDRFSAERTGGSVSTLTIQRTQQEDSAVYLCASSYGTSGIGFYEQYFGPGTRLTVT.

This sequence joins TRBV9 and TRBJ2-7; the match to TRBD1 covers 9 bases. The CDR3 contains 14 residues. V lost 3 bases and J lost 2; bases outside the gene matches: 3. CDR1 and CDR2 (germline): SGDLS, YYNGEE. The CDR3 loop is CASSDGTGTYEQYF. CDR3 in DNA: TGTGCCAGCAGCGACGGGACAGGGACCTACGAGCAGTACTTC.

This rearrangement joins TRBV28 to TRBJ1-4; TRBD1 is a possible D gene (5 bases). Germline-derived CDR1 and CDR2 are MDHEN and SYDVKM. Between the trimmed V and J ends, which lost 5 bases and 8 bases, there was a span of 15 bases. CDR3 length equals 14 residues. The CDR3 loop is CASSTSGSREKLFF. DNA of the CDR3: TGTGCCAGCAGTACATCAGGGTCCCGGGAAAAACTGTTTTTT.

The genes are TRBV4-1 and TRBJ1-4; 7 nucleotides match TRBD1. This CDR3 contains 16 residues. The germline V gene has CDR1 MGHRA and CDR2 YSYEKL. Losses at the gene ends were 2 bases for V and 7 bases for J; bases not matched to a gene: 10. The CDR3 reads CASSQRSTGEVEKLFF. CDR3 nucleotides: TGCGCCAGCAGCCAAAGAAGCACAGGGGAGGTTGAAAAACTGTTTTTT.

This clone has a handful of counts. This chain joins TRBV19 and TRBJ2-1; 8 nucleotides match TRBD1. J was trimmed by 6 bases and V by 5 bases; bases with no gene match: 12. This CDR3 has 16 amino acids. Germline CDR1 reads LNHDA; CDR2 reads SQIVND (reference sequence). CDR3 nucleotide sequence: TGTGCCAGTAGTTCCAACAGGGGGAACCTCCTCAATGAGCAGTTCTTC. It is translated as CASSSNRGNLLNEQFF.

The genes are TRBV7-2 and TRBJ2-3, with 7 positions matching TRBD1. The CDR3 spans 13 residues. The germline V gene has CDR1 SGHTA and CDR2 FQGNSA. V shed 3 bases and J 6 bases; nucleotides not matched to a gene: 3. The CDR3 DNA is TGTGCCAGCAGCTTCGGGACAGCCGATACGCAGTATTTT. This gives the protein CASSFGTADTQYF. The variable domain in full, with the rest retrieved from reference TRBV7-2 and TRBJ2-3, is GAGVSQSPSNKVTEKGKDVELRCDPISGHTALYWYRQSLGQGLEFLIYFQGNSAPDKSGLPSDRFSAERTGGSVSTLTIQRTQQEDSAVYLCASSFGTADTQYFGPGTRLTVL.